The rows below give T cell receptor beta chains drawn from one sample of a study of regulatory T cells in long-lasting Graves disease. TCRdb re-derived calls from the multiplex PCR reads in MiXCR, one entry per CDR3 protein. In the table there are about 220,000 distinct CDR3 sequences, approximately 18% of which are singletons. The data were also submitted as part of a second study, on T cells in Graves' hyperthyroidism and ophthalmopathy.

The material was peripheral blood mononuclear cells (PBMCs), obtained at new diagnosis, from a patient treated with antithyroid drugs. The receptor source for this set is a woman in her 30s with Graves disease. The CDR3 runs from the conserved cysteine through the conserved F or W. A D gene is named only where the DNA matches it firmly. Size is stated for part of the rows, as once, few or many counts, or as a class when the clone is expanded.

j_call	clone_size	d_call	v_call	cdr3_nt	cdr3_aa
TRBJ1-1	NA	TRBD1	TRBV6-1	TGTGCCAGCAGGCAGACAGGGGCACGGACAACTGAAGCTTTCTTT	CASRQTGARTTEAFF
TRBJ1-1	many	NA	TRBV6-5	TGTGCCAGCAGTTACTCGACCGGTCTGGTGGGAGCTTTCTTT	CASSYSTGLVGAFF
TRBJ1-2	many	NA	TRBV28	TGTGCGTCCCAGGGACCGAACTATGGCTACACCTTC	CASQGPNYGYTF
TRBJ1-2	many	NA	TRBV28	TGTGCCAGCAGCCTCACGGAGCGGGACGCTAACTATGGCTACACCTTC	CASSLTERDANYGYTF
TRBJ2-7	NA	TRBD1	TRBV20-1	TGCAGTGCTAGTCCCTCGGGTTGGGACAGGGCATCGAACGAGCAGTACTTC	CSASPSGWDRASNEQYF
TRBJ1-5	NA	NA	TRBV19	TGTGCCAGTAGTCCCGGAAGTGGGAGCAATCAGCCCCAGCATTTT	CASSPGSGSNQPQHF
TRBJ2-3	many	NA	TRBV10-3	TGTGCCATCAGTGTTGGGCCGGCTAGCACAGATACGCAGTATTTT	CAISVGPASTDTQYF
TRBJ2-1	few	NA	TRBV10-1	TGCGCCAGCAGTGATTCATCGCTAAAGCAGTTCTTC	CASSDSSLKQFF
TRBJ2-5	many	TRBD2	TRBV27	TGTGCCAGCGCCGGGACTAGCGGGGGAAGGGGGGAGACCCAGTACTTC	CASAGTSGGRGETQYF
TRBJ1-2	many	NA	TRBV18	TGTGCCAGCTCACCACCTACCACAGATTTCAACGGCTACACCTTC	CASSPPTTDFNGYTF
TRBJ1-2	many	NA	TRBV20-1	TGCAGTGCTAGTAGGGCAGAAACTTCCTATGGCTACACCTTC	CSASRAETSYGYTF